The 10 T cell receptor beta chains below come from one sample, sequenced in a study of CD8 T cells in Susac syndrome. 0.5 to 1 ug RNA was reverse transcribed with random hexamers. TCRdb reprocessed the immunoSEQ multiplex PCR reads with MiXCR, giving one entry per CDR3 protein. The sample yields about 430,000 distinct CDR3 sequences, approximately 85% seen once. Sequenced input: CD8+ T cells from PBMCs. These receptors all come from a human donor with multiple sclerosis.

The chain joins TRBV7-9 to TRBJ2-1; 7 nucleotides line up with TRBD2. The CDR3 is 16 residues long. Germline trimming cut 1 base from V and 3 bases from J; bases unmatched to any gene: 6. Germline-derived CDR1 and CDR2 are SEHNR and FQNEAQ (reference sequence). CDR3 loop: CASSLEAGPIYNEQFF. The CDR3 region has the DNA TGTGCCAGCAGCTTAGAAGCGGGACCGATCTACAATGAGCAGTTCTTC.

CDR3 in amino acids: CASSPDRAFTDTQYF. CDR3 in DNA: TGTGCCAGCAGCCCGGACAGGGCATTCACAGATACGCAGTATTTT. This sequence joins TRBV28 and TRBJ2-3; 8 nucleotides align to TRBD1. The germline CDR1 and CDR2 sequences are MDHEN and SYDVKM. Unmatched junction bases numbered 7, after V lost 6 bases and J lost 2 bases. The CDR3 consists of 15 residues.

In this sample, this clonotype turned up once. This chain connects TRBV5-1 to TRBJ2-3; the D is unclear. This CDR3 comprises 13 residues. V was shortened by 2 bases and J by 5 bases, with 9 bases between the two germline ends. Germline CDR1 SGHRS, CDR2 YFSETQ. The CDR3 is CASSLDLKDTQYF. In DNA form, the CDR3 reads TGCGCCAGCAGCTTAGACCTGAAAGATACGCAGTATTTT. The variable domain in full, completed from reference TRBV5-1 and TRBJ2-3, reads KAGVTQTPRYLIKTRGQQVTLSCSPISGHRSVSWYQQTPGQGLQFLFEYFSETQRNKGNFPGRFSGRQFSNSRSEMNVSTLELGDSALYLCASSLDLKDTQYFGPGTRLTVL.

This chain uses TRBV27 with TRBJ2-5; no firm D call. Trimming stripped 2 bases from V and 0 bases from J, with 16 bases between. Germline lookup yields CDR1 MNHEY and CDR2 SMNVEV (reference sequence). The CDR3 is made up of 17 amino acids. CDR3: CASSLALAGPYQETQYF. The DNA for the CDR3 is TGTGCCAGCAGTTTAGCTCTGGCAGGACCGTACCAAGAGACCCAGTACTTC.

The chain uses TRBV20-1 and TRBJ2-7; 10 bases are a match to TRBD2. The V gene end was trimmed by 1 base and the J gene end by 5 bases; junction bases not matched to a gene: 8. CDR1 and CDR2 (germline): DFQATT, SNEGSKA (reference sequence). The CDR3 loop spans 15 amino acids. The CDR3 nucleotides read TGCAGTGCTAGAGTGGGGGGAGCGGGAGGGAACGAGCAGTACTTC. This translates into CSARVGGAGGNEQYF.

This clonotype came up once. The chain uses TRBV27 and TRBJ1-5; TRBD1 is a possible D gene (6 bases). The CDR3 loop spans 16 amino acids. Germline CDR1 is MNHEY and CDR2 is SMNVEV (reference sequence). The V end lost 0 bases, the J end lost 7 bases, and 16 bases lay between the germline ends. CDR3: CASSLSGQGTGQPQHF. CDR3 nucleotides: TGTGCCAGCAGTTTATCGGGCCAGGGGACGGGGCAGCCCCAGCATTTT.

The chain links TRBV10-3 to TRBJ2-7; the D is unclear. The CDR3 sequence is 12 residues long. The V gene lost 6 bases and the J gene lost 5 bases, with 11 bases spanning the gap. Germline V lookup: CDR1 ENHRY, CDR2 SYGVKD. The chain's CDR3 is CAISDRADEQYF. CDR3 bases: TGTGCCATCAGCGACCGGGCCGACGAGCAGTACTTC.

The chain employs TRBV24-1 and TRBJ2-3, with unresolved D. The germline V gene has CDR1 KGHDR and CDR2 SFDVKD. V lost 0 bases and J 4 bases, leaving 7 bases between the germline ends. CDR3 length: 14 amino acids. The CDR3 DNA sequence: TGTGCCACCAGTGATTTGACTTCGCCAGATACGCAGTATTTT. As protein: CATSDLTSPDTQYF.

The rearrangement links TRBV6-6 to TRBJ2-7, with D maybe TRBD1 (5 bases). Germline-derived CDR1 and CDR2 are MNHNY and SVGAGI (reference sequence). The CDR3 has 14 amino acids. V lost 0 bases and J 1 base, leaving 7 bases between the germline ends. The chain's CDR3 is CASSYSPGSYEQYF. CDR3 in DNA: TGTGCCAGCAGTTACTCGCCAGGGTCCTACGAGCAGTACTTC.

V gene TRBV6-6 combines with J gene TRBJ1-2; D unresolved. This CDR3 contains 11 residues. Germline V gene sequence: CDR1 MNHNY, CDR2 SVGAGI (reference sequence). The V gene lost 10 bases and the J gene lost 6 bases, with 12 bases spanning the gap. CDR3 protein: CATRLADGYTF. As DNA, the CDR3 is TGTGCCACGAGACTAGCCGATGGCTACACCTTC.